Presented here are 32 T cell receptor beta chains from one specimen sequenced in a study of persistence of HIV-infected CD4 T cells. The immunoSEQ assay was version 4, run in survey mode. Clones were read by immunoSEQ multiplex PCR, and TCRdb kept only the in-frame ones, dropping some. The sample lists roughly 13,000 clones; over 60% were seen once. The antigens for these receptors are not known. The stimulus was lysate of CMV-infected fibroblasts, about 10 ug/mL. Sorting of responding CD4+ T cells relied on upregulated CD40 ligand together with CD69. Sequencing used CD4+ T cells sorted from PBMCs after roughly 20-hour stimulation, obtained from a patient who received antiretroviral therapy. These receptor sequences come from an adult man with HIV who was CMV-seropositive.

This chain joins TRBV2 and TRBJ1-5; D remains ambiguous. The V end was cut by 7 bases, the J end by 7 bases, with 17 bases between. The CDR3 length is 14 residues. CDR1 and CDR2 from the germline V gene are SNHLY and FYNNEI. The CDR3 loop reads CASTRERVDQPQHF. The CDR3 DNA follows: TGTGCCAGCACCCGGGAAAGGGTAGACCAGCCCCAGCATTTT.

The CDR3 DNA sequence: TGCGCCAGCCGATTGAGTGGGTCGGGAGATACGCAGTATTTT. Amino acid sequence: CASRLSGSGDTQYF. The chain couples TRBV5-1 to TRBJ2-3; no clear D. The germline gives CDR1 SGHRS, CDR2 YFSETQ. The V gene lost 7 bases and the J gene lost 5 bases, with 17 bases spanning the gap. The CDR3 is 14 residues long.

On this clone itself: The sample has other DNA sequences that encode this CDR3 too. This chain connects TRBV4-1 to TRBJ2-7; possibly TRBD1 or TRBD2 for D (6 bases each). V lost 0 bases and J lost 2, with 14 bases in between. The CDR3 is made up of 16 amino acids. CDR1 is MGHRA, CDR2 YSYEKL, per germline. CDR3 bases: TGCGCCAGCAGCCAAGATCTAAACAGGGAGGCCTACGAGCAGTACTTC. Translating it yields CASSQDLNREAYEQYF.

The chain joins TRBV28 to TRBJ1-2; D not certain. This CDR3 contains 15 residues. Between the trimmed V and J ends, which lost 3 bases and 5 bases, there was a span of 16 bases. Germline assignment: CDR1 MDHEN and CDR2 SYDVKM. CDR3 sequence (DNA): TGTGCCAGCAGTTTTTCTCTCGGGAACGCTTATGGCTACACCTTC. Amino acids: CASSFSLGNAYGYTF.

This clone has just one count. The chain is built from TRBV29-1 and TRBJ2-1; a possible D gene is TRBD1 (5 bases). CDR1 SQVTM and CDR2 ANQGSEA come from the germline V gene. CDR3 length: 13 amino acids. Trimming shortened V by 4 bases and J by 5 bases, and 12 bases separated the two germline ends. The CDR3, as DNA: TGCAGCGTTGCTACGGACACGCACAATGAGCAGTTCTTC. Amino acid sequence: CSVATDTHNEQFF.

J is TRBJ2-7 and V is TRBV5-8; D unclear. This CDR3 is built from 14 residues. Germline CDR1 SGHTS, CDR2 YDEGEE. V was cut by 2 bases and J by 0 bases, with 9 bases left in between. CDR3 loop: CASSFVRSSYEQYF. DNA for the CDR3: TGTGCCAGCAGCTTCGTCCGGAGCTCCTACGAGCAGTACTTC.

In its sample, this clone was seen a few times. V is TRBV5-1 and J is TRBJ1-2, with 9 bases matching TRBD1. Germline V gives CDR1 SGHRS, CDR2 YFSETQ. The CDR3 has 17 residues. Trimming removed 2 bases from V and 5 bases from J; junction bases left unmatched: 13. CDR3 sequence (DNA): TGCGCCAGCAGCTTCGGCGATGTAAAGGACAGGGGATATGGCTACACCTTC. Residues: CASSFGDVKDRGYGYTF.

This chain uses TRBV28 with TRBJ2-7, with 9 positions matching TRBD1. Germline CDR1 is MDHEN and CDR2 is SYDVKM. This CDR3 comprises 17 residues. J gave up 1 base and V 2 bases, and 9 bases lay outside the gene matches. CDR3 amino acids: CASSLPAGQGLSYEQYF. CDR3 sequence (DNA): TGTGCCAGCAGTTTACCGGCGGGACAGGGATTATCCTACGAGCAGTACTTC.

This chain connects TRBV28 to TRBJ2-1; D uncertain. Germline V lookup: CDR1 MDHEN, CDR2 SYDVKM. The CDR3 is made up of 14 amino acids. Between the trimmed V and J ends, which lost 5 bases and 4 bases, there was a span of 12 bases. CDR3 sequence (DNA): TGTGCCAGCAGTACCGCGCCCATTTACAATGAGCAGTTCTTC. Translated: CASSTAPIYNEQFF.

This clone is large in the sample. The chain has TRBV10-3 and TRBJ2-7; 10 bases fit TRBD2. The germline gives CDR1 ENHRY, CDR2 SYGVKD. V lost 8 bases, J lost 4 bases, and 8 bases stayed unmatched. CDR3 length: 14 amino acids. CDR3 nucleotides: TGTGCCATCCGATTGGGGACTAGCGCTTACGAGCAGTACTTC. Translated, it gives CAIRLGTSAYEQYF.

The chain couples TRBV5-8 to TRBJ1-1; no clear D gene. CDR1 is SGHTS, CDR2 YDEGEE, per germline. The V and J ends lost 2 bases and 5 bases respectively, with 10 bases between them. The CDR3 consists of 13 residues. CDR3 DNA: TGTGCCAGCAGCTTCCGGAGGAATACTGAAGCTTTCTTT. Amino acid sequence: CASSFRRNTEAFF. The full variable domain, rest sourced from reference TRBV5-8 and TRBJ1-1, is EAGVTQSPTHLIKTRGQQATLRCSPISGHTSVYWYQQALGLGLQFLLWYDEGEERNRGNFPPRFSGRQFPNYSSELNVNALELEDSALYLCASSFRRNTEAFFGQGTRLTVV.

This chain connects TRBV7-3 to TRBJ1-2; 7 positions agree with TRBD1. The CDR3 covers 15 residues. CDR1 is SGHTA, CDR2 FQGTGA, per germline. Losses at the gene ends were 4 bases for V and 0 bases for J; bases not matched to a gene: 5. The CDR3 coding sequence is TGTGCCAGCAGCTCGGGACAGCCGACTAACTATGGCTACACCTTC. It yields the protein CASSSGQPTNYGYTF.

The V call is TRBV19, the J call TRBJ1-4, with D possibly TRBD1 on 6 matching bases. This CDR3 contains 16 residues. The V gene's germline CDR1 is LNHDA and CDR2 SQIVND (reference sequence). The V end was cut by 6 bases, the J end by 0 bases, with 14 bases between. The CDR3 DNA sequence: TGTGCCAGTAGATCGGACAGACCTGCAACTAATGAAAAACTGTTTTTT. This codes for CASRSDRPATNEKLFF.

This clone has just a few counts. The genes are TRBV7-6 and TRBJ2-7; 11 positions agree with TRBD2. Germline V gene data show CDR1 as SGHVS and CDR2 as FNYEAQ. V shed 4 bases, J shed 5 bases, and the junction held 4 bases outside the gene matches. This CDR3 region has 14 residues. This CDR3 reads CASSSSGGLDEQYF. CDR3 nucleotides: TGTGCCAGCAGCTCTAGCGGGGGGCTCGACGAGCAGTACTTC.

This chain joins TRBV2 and TRBJ2-6; maybe TRBD1 (5 bases). Germline CDR1 reads SNHLY; CDR2 reads FYNNEI. Trimming took 11 bases from V and 0 from J, leaving 11 bases between them. The CDR3 runs to 14 residues. Here the CDR3 DNA reads TGTGCCGGACACAGGACCTCTGGGGCCAACGTCCTGACTTTC. It codes for CAGHRTSGANVLTF.

The chain links TRBV28 to TRBJ2-7, with D tentatively TRBD2 (6 bases). CDR3 size: 14 residues. Trimming pared 3 bases from V and 8 bases from J, leaving 17 bases between. Germline V gene data show CDR1 as MDHEN and CDR2 as SYDVKM. CDR3 nucleotide sequence: TGTGCCAGCAGTTTCGGCGGGAACCCCTGGCAGCAGTACTTC. Its protein is CASSFGGNPWQQYF. Complete variable domain (other parts from reference TRBV28 and TRBJ2-7): DVKVTQSSRYLVKRTGEKVFLECVQDMDHENMFWYRQDPGLGLRLIYFSYDVKMKEKGDIPEGYSVSREKKERFSLILESASTNQTSMYLCASSFGGNPWQQYFGPGTRLTVT.

V is TRBV5-6 and J is TRBJ1-1; a possible D gene is TRBD1 (5 bases). V lost 4 bases and J 2 bases, leaving 12 bases between the germline ends. The germline CDR1 and CDR2 sequences are SGHDT and YYEEEE. This CDR3 contains 14 residues. CDR3 protein: CASSRTLYNTEAFF. CDR3 DNA sequence: TGTGCCAGCAGCAGGACACTCTATAACACTGAAGCTTTCTTT.

V gene TRBV6-4 combines with J gene TRBJ2-2; D is perhaps TRBD1 (6 bases). The ends were cut back, 0 bases at V and 1 base at J, with 9 bases in the middle. CDR1 and CDR2 (germline): MRHNA, SNTAGT. The CDR3 covers 16 residues. CDR3 DNA: TGTGCCAGCAGTGACTCGGGGGCGGTGAACACCGGGGAGCTGTTTTTT. Amino acid sequence: CASSDSGAVNTGELFF.

The V gene is TRBV28, the J gene TRBJ1-2; 10 nucleotides match TRBD1. Germline V gene sequence: CDR1 MDHEN, CDR2 SYDVKM. The CDR3 consists of 14 residues. Germline trimming cut 3 bases from V and 5 bases from J; bases unmatched to any gene: 3. CDR3 region: CASSLDRGRYGYTF. Written as DNA, the CDR3 is TGTGCCAGCAGTTTGGACAGGGGGAGGTATGGCTACACCTTC.

This rearrangement joins TRBV2 to TRBJ2-1; 13 bases fit TRBD2. This CDR3 is 14 amino acids long. V gave up 6 bases and J gave up 9 bases; unmatched junction bases: 5. Germline V gene data show CDR1 as SNHLY and CDR2 as FYNNEI. The CDR3 protein is CASRGLAGFPEQFF. CDR3 sequence (DNA): TGTGCCAGCAGGGGACTAGCGGGGTTCCCTGAGCAGTTCTTC.

The genes are TRBV5-6 and TRBJ2-7; no clear D gene. The V gene lost 4 bases and the J gene lost 2 bases, with 7 bases spanning the gap. From germline, CDR1 is SGHDT and CDR2 YYEEEE. The CDR3 runs 12 residues. CDR3 residues: CASSTTPYEQYF. The DNA of the CDR3 is TGTGCCAGCAGCACCACCCCCTACGAGCAGTACTTC.

This clone was counted a few times. V gene TRBV2 combines with J gene TRBJ1-5, with 8 bases that match TRBD1. The J segment lost 4 bases and the V segment lost 6 bases, leaving 8 bases of the junction unmatched. Germline CDR1 and CDR2: SNHLY and FYNNEI. The CDR3 spans 15 residues. The CDR3 is CASRGRGRVNQPQHF. The DNA of the CDR3 is TGTGCCAGCAGAGGCAGGGGGCGAGTAAATCAGCCCCAGCATTTT.

The chain is built from TRBV18 and TRBJ2-3; a possible D gene is TRBD2 (5 bases). Trimming shortened V by 7 bases and J by 0 bases, and 11 bases separated the two germline ends. Per the germline V gene, CDR1 is KGHSH and CDR2 is LQKENI. The CDR3 has 14 amino acids. CDR3 nucleotides: TGTGCCAGCTATAAAGACTACAGCACAGATACGCAGTATTTT. This translates into CASYKDYSTDTQYF.

V usage is TRBV2 and J usage is TRBJ1-6; no definite D call. Deletions cut 6 bases from V and 13 bases from J, with 10 bases between. CDR3 size: 11 residues. Germline values: CDR1 SNHLY, CDR2 FYNNEI. The CDR3 DNA sequence: TGTGCCAGCAGACAGAGTAAGCCCCTCCACTTT. It codes for CASRQSKPLHF.

The chain links TRBV10-1 to TRBJ1-4, with D possibly matching TRBD1 (5 bases). The CDR3 has 15 amino acids. V was trimmed by 3 bases and J by 6 bases, leaving 14 bases between them. Looked up from germline, CDR1 is WNHNN and CDR2 is SYGVQD (reference sequence). The CDR3 DNA follows: TGCGCCAGCAGTGACCCTGCCACGGGGGATGAAAAACTGTTTTTT. This translates into CASSDPATGDEKLFF.

The V gene is TRBV2, the J gene TRBJ1-3; 11 nucleotides line up with TRBD1. This CDR3 is built from 15 residues. Trimming took 5 bases from V and 2 from J; bases not matched to a gene: 2. CDR1 and CDR2 from the germline V gene are SNHLY and FYNNEI. This CDR3 is CASSSGQGAGNTIYF. The CDR3 DNA reads TGTGCCAGCAGTTCGGGACAGGGGGCTGGAAACACCATATATTTT.

The rearrangement joins TRBV19 to TRBJ2-7; D call uncertain. This CDR3 has 14 residues. The V gene's germline CDR1 is LNHDA and CDR2 SQIVND (reference sequence). Trimming pared 7 bases from V and 3 bases from J, leaving 16 bases between. The CDR3 DNA reads as TGTGCCAGTACCACGACATACACCAACTACGAGCAGTACTTC. Translated: CASTTTYTNYEQYF.

J is TRBJ1-2 and V is TRBV18; the match to TRBD1 covers 8 bases. Germline-derived CDR1 and CDR2 are KGHSH and LQKENI. The CDR3 is made up of 13 amino acids. The V and J ends lost 4 bases and 3 bases, in that order; junction bases with no gene match: 1. CDR3 coding DNA: TGTGCCAGCTCACGGGGACAGGACTATGGCTACACCTTC. The encoded protein is CASSRGQDYGYTF.

This clone was picked up one time. The genes are TRBV7-2 and TRBJ2-1; tentatively, D is TRBD1 or TRBD2 (5 bases each). CDR1 and CDR2 (germline): SGHTA, FQGNSA. The CDR3 totals 15 residues. Trimming pared 6 bases from V and 0 bases from J, leaving 12 bases between. The CDR3 reads CASREGKSSYNEQFF. The CDR3 DNA reads as TGTGCCAGCAGAGAGGGGAAAAGCTCCTACAATGAGCAGTTCTTC. The full variable domain, completed using reference TRBV7-2 and TRBJ2-1, is GAGVSQSPSNKVTEKGKDVELRCDPISGHTALYWYRQSLGQGLEFLIYFQGNSAPDKSGLPSDRFSAERTGGSVSTLTIQRTQQEDSAVYLCASREGKSSYNEQFFGPGTRLTVL.

The V gene is TRBV6-6, the J gene TRBJ1-3; no definite D call. The CDR3 has 16 residues. Trimming removed 4 bases at V and 0 bases at J, with 13 bases between. The germline V gene encodes CDR1 MNHNY and CDR2 SVGAGI (reference sequence). DNA for the CDR3: TGTGCCAGCAGTTCGTGGTACGGGAGCTCTGGAAACACCATATATTTT. Protein sequence: CASSSWYGSSGNTIYF.

The chain uses TRBV7-6 and TRBJ2-3; D possibly corresponds to TRBD1 (6 bases). CDR1 and CDR2 (germline): SGHVS, FNYEAQ. Between the trimmed V and J ends, which lost 2 bases and 2 bases, there was a span of 11 bases. CDR3 length equals 15 residues. The CDR3 protein is CASSLQTGLTDTQYF. CDR3 nucleotide sequence: TGTGCCAGCAGCTTACAGACAGGCCTCACAGATACGCAGTATTTT.

This chain links TRBV5-1 with TRBJ1-2; the match to TRBD1 covers 8 bases. CDR1 is SGHRS and CDR2 is YFSETQ in the germline V gene. The CDR3 loop spans 13 amino acids. Trimming took 8 bases from V and 0 from J; bases not matched to a gene: 3. The CDR3 DNA reads as TGCGCCAGTCGGACAGGGACTAACTATGGCTACACCTTC. Residues: CASRTGTNYGYTF.